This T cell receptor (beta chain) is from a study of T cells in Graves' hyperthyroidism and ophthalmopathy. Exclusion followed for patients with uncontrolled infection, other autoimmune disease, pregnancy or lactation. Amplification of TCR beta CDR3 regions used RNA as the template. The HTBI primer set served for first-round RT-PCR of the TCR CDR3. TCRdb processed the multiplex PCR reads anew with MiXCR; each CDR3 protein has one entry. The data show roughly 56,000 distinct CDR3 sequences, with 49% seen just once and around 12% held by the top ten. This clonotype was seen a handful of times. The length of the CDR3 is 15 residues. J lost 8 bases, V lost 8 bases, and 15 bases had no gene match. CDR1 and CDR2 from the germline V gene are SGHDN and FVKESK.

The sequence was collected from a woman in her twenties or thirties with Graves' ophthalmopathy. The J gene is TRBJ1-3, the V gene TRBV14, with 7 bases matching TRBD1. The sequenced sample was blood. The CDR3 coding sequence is TGTGCCAGCTCACCAGACTACAACAGGGGAGACACCATATATTTT. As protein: CASSPDYNRGDTIYF.